This TCR beta chain was sequenced in a study of blood T cell repertoires in COVID-19. At the level of the study: T cells, B-cell-depleted T cells, or PBMCs supplied cDNA or gDNA.

Per the authors' pipeline: Reference gene primer amplification in the assay estimated nucleated cell counts. Assay: immunoSEQ multiplex PCR; the TCRdb copy retains only in-frame clones and omits some. That table furnishes V, J and clone size, whereas the DNA furnished D and trimming. The sample carries about 280,000 clones, around nine tenths recorded once. This clone was picked up many times. Sequencing was performed on peripheral blood. The origin of this receptor is a man aged 40-49 years with active or convalescent COVID-19.

CDR3: CASMSESYGYTF. CDR3 bases: TGCGCCAGCATGTCAGAAAGCTATGGCTACACCTTC. The rearrangement uses TRBV10-2 and TRBJ1-2; D is ambiguous. The germline CDR1 and CDR2 sequences are WSHSY and SAAADI. V was pared by 7 bases and J by 4 bases, with 10 bases between. This CDR3 is 12 amino acids long.